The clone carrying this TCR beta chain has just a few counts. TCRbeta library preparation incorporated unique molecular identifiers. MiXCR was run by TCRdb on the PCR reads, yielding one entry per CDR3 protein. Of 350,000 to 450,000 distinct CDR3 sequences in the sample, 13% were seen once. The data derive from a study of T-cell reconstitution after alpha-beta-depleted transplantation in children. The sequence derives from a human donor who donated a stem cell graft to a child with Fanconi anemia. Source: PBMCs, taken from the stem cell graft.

The chain's CDR3 is CASSQDTLAKNIQYF. The CDR3 DNA reads as TGCGCCAGCAGCCAGGACACATTAGCCAAAAACATTCAGTACTTC. The J gene is TRBJ2-4, the V gene TRBV4-3; tentatively, D is TRBD1 (5 bases). Germline CDR1 is LGHNA and CDR2 is YSLEER. The CDR3 loop spans 15 amino acids. Trimming removed 3 bases at V and 0 bases at J, with 9 bases between.